Below are 28 T cell receptor beta chains sequenced from a single sample in a study of cytotoxic CD8 clonotypes in ibrutinib-treated CLL. TCRdb's table, derived via immunoSEQ multiplex PCR, lists solely in-frame clones and lacks some. The sample shows approximately 350,000 clones, roughly 67% of them seen only once. This sample comprised PBMCs, obtained after 36 months of ibrutinib treatment. These receptors originate from a human donor with chronic lymphocytic leukemia.

The chain carries TRBV7-9 and TRBJ2-1, with 8 positions matching TRBD2. This CDR3 comprises 19 residues. Germline-derived CDR1 and CDR2 are SEHNR and FQNEAQ (reference sequence). Germline trimming cut 1 base from V and 9 bases from J; bases unmatched to any gene: 20. This CDR3 is CASSLDLFDGTSGSREQFF. In DNA form, the CDR3 reads TGTGCCAGCAGCTTAGATCTCTTTGACGGGACTAGTGGTTCGCGTGAGCAGTTCTTC.

J is TRBJ2-7 and V is TRBV10-3, with 7 nucleotides matching TRBD2. Germline V gene sequence: CDR1 ENHRY, CDR2 SYGVKD. The CDR3 covers 13 residues. V lost 6 bases and J lost 5; bases outside the gene matches: 7. CDR3 loop: CAIRSSGDHEQYF. The CDR3 nucleotides are TGTGCCATCAGGTCAAGCGGGGACCACGAGCAGTACTTC.

The rearrangement joins TRBV14 to TRBJ2-2; D is ambiguous. Per germline, CDR1 SGHDN and CDR2 FVKESK. This CDR3 contains 14 residues. V lost 8 bases, J lost 1 base, and 11 bases lay in between. CDR3 in DNA: TGTGCCAGCCGATCACAGAGGAACACCGGGGAGCTGTTTTTT. Amino acid sequence: CASRSQRNTGELFF.

Ten or more counts support this clone. This sequence joins TRBV9 and TRBJ2-1, with D possibly TRBD2 on 5 matching bases. Between the trimmed V and J ends, which lost 0 bases and 6 bases, there was a span of 16 bases. The CDR3 consists of 16 residues. Germline loops: CDR1 SGDLS, CDR2 YYNGEE. The CDR3 nucleotides are TGTGCCAGCAGCGTAGGGCCACCCGGGGAGTTCAATGAGCAGTTCTTC. Protein sequence: CASSVGPPGEFNEQFF.

The rearrangement uses TRBV11-2 and TRBJ2-3; 7 bases align to TRBD1. CDR3 size: 14 residues. Trimming at V came to 4 bases and at J to 7 bases, leaving 8 bases not matched to a gene. Germline loops: CDR1 SGHAT, CDR2 FQNNGV. The CDR3 protein is CASSSLTGWNTQYF. Written as DNA, the CDR3 is TGTGCCAGCAGCTCCTTGACAGGGTGGAATACGCAGTATTTT.

For this clone: The junction shows a germline mismatch at one end, possibly a read error. V usage is TRBV20-1 and J usage is TRBJ1-1; D ambiguous. The CDR3 sequence is 10 residues long. Looked up from germline, CDR1 is DFQATT and CDR2 is SNEGSKA (reference sequence). CDR3 sequence: CSARVGAAIF. CDR3 sequence (DNA): TGCAGTGCTAGAGTCGGCGCAGCGATCTTT.

The V call is TRBV21-1, the J call TRBJ1-4; the listed D gene, TRBD1, was not tested against the DNA. TRBV21-1 is designated a pseudogene. The CDR3 runs 19 residues. The CDR3 sequence is CASSKAVTGIRATNEKLFF. CDR3 DNA: TGTGCCAGCAGCAAAGCGGTGACAGGGATTAGAGCAACTAATGAAAAACTGTTTTTT.

The chain joins TRBV5-6 to TRBJ2-5, with 9 positions matching TRBD1. The junction had 4 bases not matched to a gene; V was cut back by 1 base and J by 0 bases. Germline CDR1 reads SGHDT; CDR2 reads YYEEEE. The CDR3 consists of 16 residues. CDR3 in DNA: TGTGCCAGCAGCTTGTTGACAGGGGGAAACCAAGAGACCCAGTACTTC. Amino acids: CASSLLTGGNQETQYF.

The chain couples TRBV7-2 to TRBJ2-3, with D possibly matching TRBD1 (5 bases). Germline-derived CDR1 and CDR2 are SGHTA and FQGNSA. This CDR3 spans 15 amino acids. V gave up 1 base and J gave up 9 bases, with 17 bases separating them. The CDR3 DNA reads TGTGCCAGCAGCTTAGACGGCCAGGGTTTGGGAACGCAGTATTTT. Protein sequence: CASSLDGQGLGTQYF.

This sequence joins TRBV29-1 and TRBJ1-2; D is undetermined. The germline CDR1 and CDR2 sequences are SQVTM and ANQGSEA. The V end was cut by 3 bases, the J end by 3 bases, with 5 bases between. The CDR3 is made up of 11 amino acids. The CDR3 nucleotides read TGCAGCGTTGACTTTTACTATGGCTACACCTTC. Translation gives CSVDFYYGYTF.

This clone was counted a few times. The genes are TRBV27 and TRBJ2-7; no firm D call. V dropped 5 bases and J dropped 1 base, with 9 bases sitting between them. The germline V gene has CDR1 MNHEY and CDR2 SMNVEV (reference sequence). This CDR3 is 13 amino acids long. The CDR3 nucleotides are TGTGCCAGCAGTCACGGAGCGTCCTACGAGCAGTACTTC. Translated, it gives CASSHGASYEQYF.

Details on this clone: The junction and the germline gene differ at one end; a read error may be behind it. The V gene is TRBV11-2, the J gene TRBJ2-5; possibly TRBD1 or TRBD2 for D (5 bases each). The CDR3 is 12 residues long. In germline, CDR1 is SGHAT, CDR2 FQNNGV. CDR3 sequence (DNA): TGTGCCAGCAGCTTAGCCCCGGGACCCCGGAACTTC. Protein sequence: CASSLAPGPRNF. Based on the CDR3 plus reference TRBV11-2 and TRBJ2-5, the full variable domain is EAGVAQSPRYKIIEKRQSVAFWCNPISGHATLYWYQQILGQGPKLLIQFQNNGVVDDSQLPKDRFSAERLKGVDSTLKIQPAKLEDSAVYLCASSLAPGPRNFGPGTRLLVL.

The chain combines TRBV5-1 with TRBJ2-5; maybe TRBD2 (6 bases). CDR1 and CDR2 from the germline V gene are SGHRS and YFSETQ. Trimming took 4 bases from V and 0 from J, leaving 13 bases between them. The CDR3 contains 15 residues. The CDR3 region has the DNA TGCGCCAGCAGCCCCGGTCTAGCGTACCAAGAGACCCAGTACTTC. This gives the protein CASSPGLAYQETQYF.

The chain joins TRBV7-8 to TRBJ1-5; D unclear. Trimming took 5 bases from V and 7 from J, leaving 15 bases between them. This CDR3 has 14 amino acids. Germline V CDR1 and CDR2: SGHVS, FQNEAQ. The CDR3 coding sequence is TGTGCCAGCAGCCGACGGAGGACTAAGCAGCCCCAGCATTTT. Its protein product is CASSRRRTKQPQHF.

This clone was seen a single time. The V gene is TRBV4-1, the J gene TRBJ1-3; TRBD1 is a possible D gene (5 bases). Germline V gene lookup returns CDR1 MGHRA and CDR2 YSYEKL. The V end lost 4 bases, the J end lost 3 bases, and 13 bases lay between the germline ends. The CDR3 loop spans 15 amino acids. CDR3 amino acids: CASSPPGFGGNTIYF. CDR3 nucleotides: TGCGCCAGCAGCCCCCCAGGGTTCGGTGGAAACACCATATATTTT.

The V gene is TRBV28, the J gene TRBJ2-1; 12 bases are a match to TRBD2. The V and J ends lost 4 bases and 3 bases, in that order; junction bases with no gene match: 7. This CDR3 has 17 amino acids. CDR1 and CDR2 from the germline V gene are MDHEN and SYDVKM. As DNA, the CDR3 is TGTGCCAGCAGTTCCTCTGGACTAGCGGGAATCTACAATGAGCAGTTCTTC. Its protein is CASSSSGLAGIYNEQFF.

This CDR3 reads CASSLALRRQGWSGSYEQYF. The CDR3 DNA is TGTGCCAGCAGCTTAGCCCTTAGGAGACAGGGCTGGTCGGGTTCCTACGAGCAGTACTTC. The chain carries TRBV7-2 and TRBJ2-5, with 7 nucleotides matching TRBD1. The last part of the DNA fits TRBJ2-7 better; the J call may be wrong. The length of the CDR3 is 20 residues. The germline V gene has CDR1 SGHTA and CDR2 FQGNSA.

This clone appeared many times. The same CDR3 also results from other DNA sequences found in this sample. This rearrangement joins TRBV9 to TRBJ2-2; D is undetermined. CDR1 SGDLS and CDR2 YYNGEE come from the germline V gene. Trimming stripped 0 bases from V and 4 bases from J, with 4 bases between. This CDR3 is 13 amino acids long. CDR3 in amino acids: CASSVDLTGELFF. The CDR3 nucleotides read TGTGCCAGCAGCGTAGACCTCACCGGGGAGCTGTTTTTT. Variable domain in full (rest from reference TRBV9 and TRBJ2-2): DSGVTQTPKHLITATGQRVTLRCSPRSGDLSVYWYQQSLDQGLQFLIQYYNGEERAKGNILERFSAQQFPDLHSELNLSSLELGDSALYFCASSVDLTGELFFGEGSRLTVL.

This rearrangement joins TRBV4-1 to TRBJ2-3; no clear D gene. Germline lookup yields CDR1 MGHRA and CDR2 YSYEKL. This CDR3 is built from 14 residues. V dropped 0 bases and J dropped 8 bases, with 12 bases sitting between them. The CDR3 reads CASSQDSGGGTQYF. The CDR3, as DNA: TGCGCCAGCAGCCAAGACAGTGGCGGCGGTACGCAGTATTTT.

J is TRBJ1-2 and V is TRBV28; D may be TRBD1 (5 bases). The CDR3 totals 13 residues. Trimming pared 2 bases from V and 7 bases from J, leaving 11 bases between. CDR1 is MDHEN and CDR2 is SYDVKM in the germline V gene. The CDR3 DNA follows: TGTGCCAGCAGTTTACCCAACAGGCGTGGCTACACCTTC. Its protein product is CASSLPNRRGYTF.

The chain carries TRBV7-3 and TRBJ2-1, with a possible D match to TRBD1 (5 bases). V was pared by 3 bases and J by 4 bases, with 7 bases between. Germline V gene lookup returns CDR1 SGHTA and CDR2 FQGTGA. CDR3 length: 13 amino acids. In nucleotides, the CDR3 is TGTGCCAGCAGCTTCAGACAGTACAATGAGCAGTTCTTC. This codes for CASSFRQYNEQFF. The full variable domain, in which reference TRBV7-3 and TRBJ2-1 provide the parts outside the CDR3, is GAGVSQTPSNKVTEKGKYVELRCDPISGHTALYWYRQSLGQGPEFLIYFQGTGAADDSGLPNDRFFAVRPEGSVSTLKIQRTERGDSAVYLCASSFRQYNEQFFGPGTRLTVL.

V usage is TRBV28 and J usage is TRBJ1-1; maybe TRBD1 (5 bases). The germline gives CDR1 MDHEN, CDR2 SYDVKM. Trimming pared 2 bases from V and 7 bases from J, leaving 8 bases between. CDR3 length: 12 amino acids. As DNA, the CDR3 is TGTGCCAGCAGTTTAAGGGGATATGAAGCTTTCTTT. Translated: CASSLRGYEAFF.

The rearrangement links TRBV11-2 to TRBJ2-2; TRBD2 matches 12 bases. Germline loops: CDR1 SGHAT, CDR2 FQNNGV. This CDR3 is 16 amino acids long. Losses at the gene ends were 5 bases for V and 5 bases for J; bases not matched to a gene: 6. The CDR3 here is CASSPTSGSGTGELFF. The DNA for the CDR3 is TGTGCCAGCAGCCCGACTAGCGGGAGTGGAACCGGGGAGCTGTTTTTT.

The V and J genes are TRBV27 and TRBJ1-1; D possibly corresponds to TRBD1 (6 bases). The CDR3 runs 16 residues. V lost 5 bases and J 4 bases, leaving 20 bases between the germline ends. CDR1 MNHEY and CDR2 SMNVEV come from the germline V gene (reference sequence). CDR3 protein: CASSPVGRGGPTEAFF. CDR3 coding DNA: TGTGCCAGCAGTCCCGTAGGGAGGGGGGGGCCCACTGAAGCTTTCTTT.

This clone was recorded only once. The chain is built from TRBV6-5 and TRBJ1-1; D perhaps matches TRBD1 (5 bases). V shed 7 bases and J shed 3 bases, with 18 bases lying between them. This CDR3 region has 15 residues. The germline V gene has CDR1 MNHEY and CDR2 SVGAGI. CDR3 nucleotide sequence: TGTGCCAGCAAGAAAACAGCAGGGTGGGACACTGAAGCTTTCTTT. Protein: CASKKTAGWDTEAFF.

The rearrangement uses TRBV10-1 and TRBJ2-3; the D is unclear. Looked up from germline, CDR1 is WNHNN and CDR2 is SYGVQD (reference sequence). Trimming left V 3 bases short and J 0 bases short, with 7 bases between. The CDR3 sequence is 14 residues long. CDR3 region: CASSEVRSTDTQYF. CDR3 DNA sequence: TGCGCCAGCAGTGAAGTGAGGAGCACAGATACGCAGTATTTT.

J is TRBJ2-6 and V is TRBV7-2; 7 positions agree with TRBD2. Per germline, CDR1 SGHTA and CDR2 FQGNSA. The V gene end was trimmed by 5 bases and the J gene end by 0 bases; junction bases not matched to a gene: 13. CDR3 length: 19 amino acids. The CDR3 sequence is CASSPVGRGVYSGANVLTF. Here the CDR3 DNA reads TGTGCCAGCAGCCCCGTCGGACGGGGGGTCTACTCTGGGGCCAACGTCCTGACTTTC.

This sequence joins TRBV9 and TRBJ2-1; no clear D. The ends were cut back, 3 bases at V and 3 bases at J, with 7 bases in the middle. The CDR3 runs 13 residues. CDR1 is SGDLS, CDR2 YYNGEE, per germline. CDR3 protein: CASSAINYNEQFF. CDR3 DNA: TGTGCCAGCAGCGCCATTAACTACAATGAGCAGTTCTTC.